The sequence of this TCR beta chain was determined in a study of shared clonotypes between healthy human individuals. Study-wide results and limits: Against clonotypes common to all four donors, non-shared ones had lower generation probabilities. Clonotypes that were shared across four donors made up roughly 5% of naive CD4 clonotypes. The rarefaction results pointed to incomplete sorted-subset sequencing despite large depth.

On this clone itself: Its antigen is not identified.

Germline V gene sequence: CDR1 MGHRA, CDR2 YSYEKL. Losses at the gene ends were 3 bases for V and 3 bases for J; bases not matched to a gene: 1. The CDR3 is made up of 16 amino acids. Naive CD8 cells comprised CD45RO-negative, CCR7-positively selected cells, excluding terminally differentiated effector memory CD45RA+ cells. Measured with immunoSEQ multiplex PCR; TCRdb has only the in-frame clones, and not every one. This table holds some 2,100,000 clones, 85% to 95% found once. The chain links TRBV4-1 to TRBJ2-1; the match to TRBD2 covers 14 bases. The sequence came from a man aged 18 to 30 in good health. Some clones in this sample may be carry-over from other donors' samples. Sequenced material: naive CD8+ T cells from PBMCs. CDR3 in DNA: TGCGCCAGCAGCCATGGGACTAGCGGGGGCTACAATGAGCAGTTCTTC. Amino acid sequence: CASSHGTSGGYNEQFF.